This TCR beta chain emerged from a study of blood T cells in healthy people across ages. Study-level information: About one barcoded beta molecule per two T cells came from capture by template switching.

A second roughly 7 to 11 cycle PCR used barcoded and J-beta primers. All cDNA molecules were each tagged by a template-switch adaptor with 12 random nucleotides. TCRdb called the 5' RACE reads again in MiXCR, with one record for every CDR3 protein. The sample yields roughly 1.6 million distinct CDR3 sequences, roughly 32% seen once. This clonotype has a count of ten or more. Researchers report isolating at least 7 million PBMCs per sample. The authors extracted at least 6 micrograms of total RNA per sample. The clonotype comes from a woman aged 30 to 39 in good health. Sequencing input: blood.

CDR3 coding DNA: TGTGCCAGCGGCCTCCGCAATCAGCCCCAGCATTTT. Amino acids: CASGLRNQPQHF. The chain uses TRBV27 and TRBJ1-5; D gene ambiguous. The CDR3 has 12 amino acids. The V end was cut by 8 bases, the J end by 2 bases, with 7 bases between. Germline-derived CDR1 and CDR2 are MNHEY and SMNVEV (reference sequence).